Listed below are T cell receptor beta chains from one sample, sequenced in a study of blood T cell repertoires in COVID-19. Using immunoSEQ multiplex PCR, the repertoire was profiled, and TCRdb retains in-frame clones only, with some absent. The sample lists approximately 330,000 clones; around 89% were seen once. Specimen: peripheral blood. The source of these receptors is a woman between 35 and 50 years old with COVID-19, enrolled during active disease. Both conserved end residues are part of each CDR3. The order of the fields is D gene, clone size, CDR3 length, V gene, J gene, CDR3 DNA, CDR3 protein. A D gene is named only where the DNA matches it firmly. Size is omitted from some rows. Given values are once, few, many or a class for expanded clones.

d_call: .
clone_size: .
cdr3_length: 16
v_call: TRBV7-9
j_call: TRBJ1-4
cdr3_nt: TGTGCCAGCAGCTTACTAGTGGGCCCAGGGGAAGAAAAACTGTTTTTT
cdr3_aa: CASSLLVGPGEEKLFF

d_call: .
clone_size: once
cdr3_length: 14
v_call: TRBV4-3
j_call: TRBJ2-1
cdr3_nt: TGCGCCAGCAGCCAGGCCGTCAACTACAATGAGCAGTTCTTC
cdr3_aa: CASSQAVNYNEQFF

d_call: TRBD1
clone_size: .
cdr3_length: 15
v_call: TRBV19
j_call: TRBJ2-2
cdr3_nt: TGTGCCACCAAACAGGGGGCGCGGGACACCGGGGAGCTGTTTTTT
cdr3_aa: CATKQGARDTGELFF

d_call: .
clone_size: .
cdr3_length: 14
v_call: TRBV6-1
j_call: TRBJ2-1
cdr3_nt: TGTGCCAGCAGTGAAGAGGCGGGGGCCAATGAGCAGTTCTTC
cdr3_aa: CASSEEAGANEQFF

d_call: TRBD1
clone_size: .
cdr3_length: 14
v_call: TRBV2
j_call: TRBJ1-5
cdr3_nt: TGTGCCAGCAGTGGCCGGACAGGGCGTCAGCCCCAGCATTTT
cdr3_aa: CASSGRTGRQPQHF

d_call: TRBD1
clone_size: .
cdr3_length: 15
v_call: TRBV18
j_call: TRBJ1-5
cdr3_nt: TGTGCCAGCTCGGGGGACAGGGGGCCGGTGCAGCCCCAGCATTTT
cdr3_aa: CASSGDRGPVQPQHF

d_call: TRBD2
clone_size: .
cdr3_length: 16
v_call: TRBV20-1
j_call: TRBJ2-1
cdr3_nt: TGCAGTGCTAGTCGGCTAGCGGGAGACAGATACAATGAGCAGTTCTTC
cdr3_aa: CSASRLAGDRYNEQFF

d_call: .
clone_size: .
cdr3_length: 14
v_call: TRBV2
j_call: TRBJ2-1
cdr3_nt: TGTGCCACGAGCCGGGACTCGTCCTACAATGAGCAGTTCTTC
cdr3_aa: CATSRDSSYNEQFF

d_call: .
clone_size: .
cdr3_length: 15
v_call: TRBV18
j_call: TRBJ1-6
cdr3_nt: TGTGCCAGCTCCGATAATCAGGGTACCAGTTCACCCCTCCACTTT
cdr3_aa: CASSDNQGTSSPLHF

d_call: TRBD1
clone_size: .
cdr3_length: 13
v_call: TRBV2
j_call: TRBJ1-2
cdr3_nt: TGTGCCAGCAGTGAAGCGCAGGGGGGCTCGCACACCTTC
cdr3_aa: CASSEAQGGSHTF

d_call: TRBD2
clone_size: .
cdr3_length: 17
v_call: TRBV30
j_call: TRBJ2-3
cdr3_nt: TGTGCCTGGAGTCCGGGACTAGCGGGAGAGGACACAGATACGCAGTATTTT
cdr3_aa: CAWSPGLAGEDTDTQYF

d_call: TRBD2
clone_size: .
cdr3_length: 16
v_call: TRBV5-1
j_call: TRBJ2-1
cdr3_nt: TGCGCCAGCAGCTTCCTGGGAGCGGGAGGGTACAATGAGCAGTTCTTC
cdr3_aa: CASSFLGAGGYNEQFF

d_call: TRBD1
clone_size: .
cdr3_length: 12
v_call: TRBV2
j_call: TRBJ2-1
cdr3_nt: TGTGCCAGCAGTACCCGGACAGGTGAGCAGTTCTTC
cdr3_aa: CASSTRTGEQFF

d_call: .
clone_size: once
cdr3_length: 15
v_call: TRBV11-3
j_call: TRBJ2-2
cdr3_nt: TGTGCCAGCAGCTTAGAAAACAGTAACACCGGGGAGCTGTTTTTT
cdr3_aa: CASSLENSNTGELFF

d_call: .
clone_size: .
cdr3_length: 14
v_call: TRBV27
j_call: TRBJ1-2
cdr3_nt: TGTGCCAGCAGTCCATCGGGCCTAGCTAGGGGCTACACCTTC
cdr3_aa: CASSPSGLARGYTF

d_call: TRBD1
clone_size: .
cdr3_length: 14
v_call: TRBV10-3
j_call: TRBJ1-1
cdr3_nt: TGTGCCATCAGTCTGGGACAGACGAACACTGAAGCTTTCTTT
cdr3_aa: CAISLGQTNTEAFF

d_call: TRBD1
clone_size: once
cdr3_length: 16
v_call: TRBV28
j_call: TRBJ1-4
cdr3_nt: TGTGCCAGCAGTTCCCAGAAACAGGGGGCGGGAGAAAAACTGTTTTTT
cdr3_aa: CASSSQKQGAGEKLFF

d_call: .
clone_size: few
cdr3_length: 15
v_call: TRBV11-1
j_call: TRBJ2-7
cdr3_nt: TGTGCCAGCAGCCTTCGAGTGGCGGGGACGGCCGAGCAGTACTTC
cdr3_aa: CASSLRVAGTAEQYF

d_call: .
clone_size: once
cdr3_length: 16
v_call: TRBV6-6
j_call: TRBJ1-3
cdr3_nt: TGTGCCAGCAATACATACAGGAGGGACTCTGGAAACACCATATATTTT
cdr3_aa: CASNTYRRDSGNTIYF

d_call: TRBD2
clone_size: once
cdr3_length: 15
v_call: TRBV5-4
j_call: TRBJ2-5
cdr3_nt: TGTGCCAGCAGCTTGGCTAGCGGGGGGCAAGAGACCCAGTACTTC
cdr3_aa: CASSLASGGQETQYF